The next 7 T cell receptor beta chains were all read from a single sample in a study of human versus mouse CDR3 diversity and MHC coevolution (TCRdb year 2017). The library was made by the immunoSEQ multiplex PCR assay. TCRdb's version of the immuneACCESS table is confined to in-frame rearrangements and falls short of the full clone set. An unresolved V gene accounts for under half of the shortfall where checked; the remainder is of unknown origin. This sample comprises just under 60,000 clones, over 90% of them detected only once. The ten biggest clones cover 18% of the sample. The sequenced sample was naive CD4+ T cells from blood. The cell subset or site label, as the study defines it: CD45RO-negative CD62L-positive naive CD4 T cells. These receptors originate from a person in their sixties in good health.

This chain joins TRBV29-1 and TRBJ2-5; D gene ambiguous. Germline V gene sequence: CDR1 SQVTM, CDR2 ANQGSEA. V shed 4 bases and J shed 7 bases, with 10 bases lying between them. The CDR3 has 11 amino acids. Written as DNA, the CDR3 is TGCAGCGTTGGCGGTCTTGGGACCCAGTACTTC. Translated: CSVGGLGTQYF. Using reference TRBV29-1 and TRBJ2-5 for the parts outside the CDR3, the full variable domain is SAVISQKPSRDICQRGTSLTIQCQVDSQVTMMFWYRQQPGQSLTLIATANQGSEATYESGFVIDKFPISRPNLTFSTLTVSNMSPEDSSIYLCSVGGLGTQYFGPGTRLLVL.

This clone was picked up a small number of times. This chain joins TRBV6-1 and TRBJ1-3; a weak D match, TRBD1 (5 bases). The CDR3 runs 15 residues. Germline V gives CDR1 MNHNS, CDR2 SASEGT. Trimming took off 7 bases at V and 1 base at J, with 14 bases between the two ends. This CDR3 is CASTRGTGSGNTIYF. Here the CDR3 DNA reads TGTGCCAGCACCCGGGGGACGGGGTCTGGAAACACCATATATTTT.

CDR3 DNA: TGTGCCAGCATAGGATGGCTAGGTCAGCCCCAGCATTTT. It specifies CASIGWLGQPQHF. The chain combines TRBV6-1 with TRBJ1-5; D not certain. Trimming stripped 7 bases from V and 6 bases from J, with 13 bases between. Germline CDR1 MNHNS, CDR2 SASEGT. The CDR3 runs to 13 residues.

The rearrangement joins TRBV12-5 to TRBJ2-4; the D gene is possibly TRBD1 (5 bases). Between the trimmed V and J ends, which lost 5 bases and 8 bases, there was a span of 10 bases. CDR3 length: 12 amino acids. Germline-derived CDR1 and CDR2 are LGHNT and FRNRAP. In DNA, the CDR3 is TGTGCTAGTGGTCAACAGGTGGACATTCAGTACTTC. Encoded protein: CASGQQVDIQYF.

The CDR3 sequence is CASRWGGGLAGYSYEQYF. CDR3 coding DNA: TGTGCCAGCAGGTGGGGGGGAGGGCTAGCGGGCTACTCCTACGAGCAGTACTTC. The V and J genes are TRBV11-3 and TRBJ2-7; 8 nucleotides match TRBD2. The V gene end was trimmed by 6 bases and the J gene end by 0 bases; junction bases not matched to a gene: 16. The CDR3 contains 18 residues. Germline CDR1 and CDR2: SGHNT and YENEEA.

The rearrangement links TRBV7-3 to TRBJ2-7; TRBD1 agrees at 10 bases. Per germline, CDR1 SGHTA and CDR2 FQGTGA. This CDR3 region has 17 residues. The V gene end was trimmed by 2 bases and the J gene end by 5 bases; junction bases not matched to a gene: 12. CDR3 DNA sequence: TGTGCCAGCAGCTTATCCCCGCCGGGACAGGGGTCGAACGAGCAGTACTTC. It is translated as CASSLSPPGQGSNEQYF.

This sequence joins TRBV5-1 and TRBJ1-5; TRBD1 matches at 7 bases. The CDR3 spans 14 residues. With 0 bases clipped from V and 5 bases from J, the junction kept 2 bases outside the gene matches. Germline CDR1 SGHRS, CDR2 YFSETQ. CDR3 coding DNA: TGCGCCAGCAGCTTGGAGGGGGCAGATCAGCCCCAGCATTTT. Its translation is CASSLEGADQPQHF. Drawing the rest from reference TRBV5-1 and TRBJ1-5, the complete variable domain is KAGVTQTPRYLIKTRGQQVTLSCSPISGHRSVSWYQQTPGQGLQFLFEYFSETQRNKGNFPGRFSGRQFSNSRSEMNVSTLELGDSALYLCASSLEGADQPQHFGDGTRLSIL.